This T cell receptor (beta chain) was identified in a study of patients and donors after allogeneic stem cell transplantation. Germline loops: CDR1 MDHEN, CDR2 SYDVKM. This CDR3 comprises 16 residues. V lost 11 bases and J lost 0; bases outside the gene matches: 12. TCRdb re-analysed the RT-PCR reads in MiXCR, keeping a single row per CDR3 protein. The table has over 150,000 distinct CDR3 sequences, around two fifths seen once. This clonotype was counted a few times. Sequencing was done on a sample of blood, either unsorted or a sorted T cell fraction (not recorded which). The TCR comes from a human donor who was either an allogeneic HSCT recipient or a stem cell or donor lymphocyte infusion donor (not recorded which). It is not recorded whose cells these are; they may come from a transplant donor. The chain carries TRBV28 and TRBJ1-5, with TRBD1 matching 8 bases. The CDR3 nucleotides are TGTGCCTTAACGGCAGGGGGCTATAATAGCAATCAGCCCCAGCATTTT. The encoded protein is CALTAGGYNSNQPQHF.